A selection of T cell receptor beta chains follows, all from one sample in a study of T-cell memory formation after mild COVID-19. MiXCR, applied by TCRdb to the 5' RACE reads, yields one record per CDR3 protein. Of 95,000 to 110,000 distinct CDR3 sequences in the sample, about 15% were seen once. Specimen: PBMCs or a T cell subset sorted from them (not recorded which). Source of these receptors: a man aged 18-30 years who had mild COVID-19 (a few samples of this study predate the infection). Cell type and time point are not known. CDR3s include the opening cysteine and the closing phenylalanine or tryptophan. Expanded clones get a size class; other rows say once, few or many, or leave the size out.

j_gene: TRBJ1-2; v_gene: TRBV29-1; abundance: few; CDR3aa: CSVDGAGGAYGYTF
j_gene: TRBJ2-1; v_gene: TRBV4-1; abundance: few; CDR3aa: CASSRTGVSYNEQFF
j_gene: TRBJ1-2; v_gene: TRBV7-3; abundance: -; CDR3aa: CASSLMSGANYGYTF
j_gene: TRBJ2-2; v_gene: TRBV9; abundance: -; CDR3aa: CASSVGASGNGELFF
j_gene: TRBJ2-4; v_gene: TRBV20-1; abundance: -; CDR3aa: CSARGEIGDIQYF
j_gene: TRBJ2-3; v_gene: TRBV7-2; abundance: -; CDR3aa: CASRRSGGIEGDTQYF
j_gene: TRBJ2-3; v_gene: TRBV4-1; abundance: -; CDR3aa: CASSPSTGFQDTQYF
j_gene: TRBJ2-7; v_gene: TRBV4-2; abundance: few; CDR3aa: CASSPLGGGPTTGFPYEQYF
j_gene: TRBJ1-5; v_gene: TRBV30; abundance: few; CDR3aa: CAWSVQGGVLPQHF
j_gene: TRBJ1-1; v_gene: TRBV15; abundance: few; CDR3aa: CATSRGPGDRGNTEAFF
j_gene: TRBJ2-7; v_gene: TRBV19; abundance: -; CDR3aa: CASSITRGSYEQYF
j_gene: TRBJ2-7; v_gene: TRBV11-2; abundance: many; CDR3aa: CASSLVLDAYEQYF
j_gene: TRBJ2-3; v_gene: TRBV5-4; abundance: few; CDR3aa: CASSPPGQGRSDTQYF
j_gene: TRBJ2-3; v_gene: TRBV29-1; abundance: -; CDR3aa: CSVDRTVTDTQCF
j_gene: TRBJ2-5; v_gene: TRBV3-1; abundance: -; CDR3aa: CASRLWDRQETQYF
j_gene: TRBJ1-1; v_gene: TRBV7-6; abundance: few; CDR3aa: CASSLGDGTEAFF
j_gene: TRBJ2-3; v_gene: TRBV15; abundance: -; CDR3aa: CATSSPTVSTDTQYF
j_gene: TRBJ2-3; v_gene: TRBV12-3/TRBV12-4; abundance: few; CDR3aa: CASSHRGEDTQYF
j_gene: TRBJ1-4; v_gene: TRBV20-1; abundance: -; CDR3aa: CSATDRNRVEGNEKLFF
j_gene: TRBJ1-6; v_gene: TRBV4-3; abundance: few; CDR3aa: CASSQGTGLSSYNSPLHF
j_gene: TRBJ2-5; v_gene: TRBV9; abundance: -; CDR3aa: CASSADNEETQYF
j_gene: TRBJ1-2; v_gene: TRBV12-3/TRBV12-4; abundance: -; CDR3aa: CASSDSTANYGYTF
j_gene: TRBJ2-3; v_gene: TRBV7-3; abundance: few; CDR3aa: CASSLTARSTSTDTQYF
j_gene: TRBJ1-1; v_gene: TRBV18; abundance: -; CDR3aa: CASSPPRGLNTEAFF
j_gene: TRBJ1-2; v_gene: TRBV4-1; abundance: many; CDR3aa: CASSQGRTDNYGYTF
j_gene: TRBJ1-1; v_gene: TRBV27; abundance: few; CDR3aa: CASSPGTGWRTEAFF
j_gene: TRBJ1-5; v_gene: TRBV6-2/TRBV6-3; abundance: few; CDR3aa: CASRNSDPQPQHF
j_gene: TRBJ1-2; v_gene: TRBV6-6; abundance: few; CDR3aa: CASSPQGLYGYTF
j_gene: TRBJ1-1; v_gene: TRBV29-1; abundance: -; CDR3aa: CSVETGIHGNRMNTEAFF
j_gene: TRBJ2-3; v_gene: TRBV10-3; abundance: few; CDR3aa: CAISDGRITDTQYF
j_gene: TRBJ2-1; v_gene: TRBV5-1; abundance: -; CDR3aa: CASSSPGLAGGGEQFF
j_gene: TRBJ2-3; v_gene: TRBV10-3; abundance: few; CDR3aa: CAISDRGGDTDTQYF
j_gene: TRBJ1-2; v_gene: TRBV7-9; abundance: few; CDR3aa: CASSLVSRGYGYTF
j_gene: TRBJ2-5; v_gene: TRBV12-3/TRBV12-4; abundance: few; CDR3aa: CASSTEGLADQETQYF
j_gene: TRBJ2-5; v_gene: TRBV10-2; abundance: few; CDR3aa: CASRFPGGNQETQYF
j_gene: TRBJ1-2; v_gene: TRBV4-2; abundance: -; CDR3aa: CASSQDRRGEGYTF
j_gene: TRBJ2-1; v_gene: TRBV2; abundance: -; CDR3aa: CAVRGSYNEQFF
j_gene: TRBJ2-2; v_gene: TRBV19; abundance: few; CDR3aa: CASSFVGRSTGELFF
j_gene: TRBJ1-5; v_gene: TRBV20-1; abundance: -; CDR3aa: CSAWTGTDQPQHF
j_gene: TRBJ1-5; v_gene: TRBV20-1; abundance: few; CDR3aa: CSARDIRGGDQPQHF
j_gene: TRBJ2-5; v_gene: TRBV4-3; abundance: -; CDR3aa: CASSQDLGQETQYF
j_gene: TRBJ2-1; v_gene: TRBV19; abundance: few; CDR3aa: CASSIIPYNEQFF